This T cell receptor beta chain was identified during a study of radiotherapy plus CTLA-4 blockade in lung cancer. The CDR3 sequence is 16 residues long. The junction had 12 bases not matched to a gene; V was cut back by 5 bases and J by 3 bases. Germline V gene lookup returns CDR1 SGHVS and CDR2 FQNEAQ. Some clones are missing from TCRdb's copy, which holds only in-frame ones; the method was immunoSEQ multiplex PCR. The sample lists 90,000 to 100,000 clones; approximately 75% were seen once. Alongside CTLA-4 blockade with ipilimumab, patients with chemo-refractory metastatic non-small-cell lung cancer received focal radiation. This clone was found a few times. Its specificity is unknown. Study-wide points: Radiotherapy with ipilimumab was followed by blood expansion of tumor-derived clones. Reports state that early shifts in blood T cell clones, with interferon-beta, best predicted response.

The material was peripheral blood, obtained from a patient treated with radiotherapy plus ipilimumab. The chain links TRBV7-8 to TRBJ2-5; 7 nucleotides line up with TRBD1. This sequence was found in a human donor with non-small cell lung cancer who had a partial response to radiotherapy plus ipilimumab. Some clones in this sample may be carry-over from other donors' samples. The DNA of the CDR3 is TGTGCCAGCAGCCAAGATTGGAACAGGGGAAAAGAGACCCAGTACTTC. Residues: CASSQDWNRGKETQYF.